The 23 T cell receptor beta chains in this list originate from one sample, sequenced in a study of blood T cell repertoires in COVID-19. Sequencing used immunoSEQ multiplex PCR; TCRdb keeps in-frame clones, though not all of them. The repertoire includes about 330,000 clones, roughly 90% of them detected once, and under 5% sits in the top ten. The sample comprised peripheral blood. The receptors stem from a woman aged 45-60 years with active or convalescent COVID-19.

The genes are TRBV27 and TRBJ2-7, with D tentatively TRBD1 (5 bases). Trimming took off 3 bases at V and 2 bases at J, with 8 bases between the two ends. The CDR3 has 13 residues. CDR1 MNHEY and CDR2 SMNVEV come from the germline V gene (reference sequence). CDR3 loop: CASSFQGTYEQYF. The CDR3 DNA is TGTGCCAGCAGTTTTCAGGGTACCTACGAGCAGTACTTC.

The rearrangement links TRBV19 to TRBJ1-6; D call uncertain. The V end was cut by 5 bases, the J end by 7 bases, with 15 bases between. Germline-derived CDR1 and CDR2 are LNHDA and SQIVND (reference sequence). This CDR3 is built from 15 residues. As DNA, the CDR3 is TGTGCCAGTAGTCCACCCTCGGGAGCAAATTCACCCCTCCACTTT. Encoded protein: CASSPPSGANSPLHF.

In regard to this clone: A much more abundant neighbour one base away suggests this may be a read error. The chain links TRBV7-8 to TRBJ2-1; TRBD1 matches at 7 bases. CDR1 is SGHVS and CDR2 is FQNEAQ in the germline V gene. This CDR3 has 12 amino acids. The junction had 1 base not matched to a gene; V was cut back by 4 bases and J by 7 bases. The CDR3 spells CASSSTGNEQFF. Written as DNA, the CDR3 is TGTGCCAGCAGCTCGACAGGGAATGAGCAGTTCTTC.

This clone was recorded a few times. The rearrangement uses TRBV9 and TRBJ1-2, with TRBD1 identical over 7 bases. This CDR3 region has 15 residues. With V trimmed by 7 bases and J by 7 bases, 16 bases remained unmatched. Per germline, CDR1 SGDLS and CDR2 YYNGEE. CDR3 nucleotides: TGTGCCAGCTCATCGGGACAGCTGAATTTAGGTGGCTACACCTTC. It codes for CASSSGQLNLGGYTF.

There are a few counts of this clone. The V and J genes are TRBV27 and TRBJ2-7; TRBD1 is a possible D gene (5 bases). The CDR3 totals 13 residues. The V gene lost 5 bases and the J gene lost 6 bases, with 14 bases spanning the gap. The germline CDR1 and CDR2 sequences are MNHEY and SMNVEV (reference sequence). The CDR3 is CASSPQPGFEQYF. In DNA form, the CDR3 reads TGTGCCAGCAGTCCGCAACCAGGGTTCGAGCAGTACTTC.

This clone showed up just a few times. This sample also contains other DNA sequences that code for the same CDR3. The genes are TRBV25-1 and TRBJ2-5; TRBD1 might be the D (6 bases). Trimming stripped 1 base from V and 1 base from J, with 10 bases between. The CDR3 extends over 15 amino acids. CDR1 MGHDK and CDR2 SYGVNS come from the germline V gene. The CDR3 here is CASSESGVPQETQYF. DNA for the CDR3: TGTGCCAGCAGTGAATCAGGGGTTCCCCAAGAGACCCAGTACTTC.

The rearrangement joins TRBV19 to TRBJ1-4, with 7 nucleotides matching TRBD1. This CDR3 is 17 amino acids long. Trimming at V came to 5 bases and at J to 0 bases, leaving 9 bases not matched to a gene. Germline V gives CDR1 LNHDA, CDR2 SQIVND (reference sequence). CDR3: CASSPTPQGATNEKLFF. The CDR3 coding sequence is TGTGCCAGTAGTCCGACTCCCCAGGGGGCAACTAATGAAAAACTGTTTTTT. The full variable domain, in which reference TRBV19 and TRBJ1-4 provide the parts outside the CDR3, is DGGITQSPKYLFRKEGQNVTLSCEQNLNHDAMYWYRQDPGQGLRLIYYSQIVNDFQKGDIAEGYSVSREKKESFPLTVTSAQKNPTAFYLCASSPTPQGATNEKLFFGSGTQLSVL.

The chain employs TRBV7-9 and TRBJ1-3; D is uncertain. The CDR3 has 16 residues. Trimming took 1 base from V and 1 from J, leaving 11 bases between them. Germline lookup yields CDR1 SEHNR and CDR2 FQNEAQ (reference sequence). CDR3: CASSLGPRLSGNTIYF. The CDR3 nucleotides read TGTGCCAGCAGCTTAGGGCCGAGGCTATCTGGAAACACCATATATTTT.

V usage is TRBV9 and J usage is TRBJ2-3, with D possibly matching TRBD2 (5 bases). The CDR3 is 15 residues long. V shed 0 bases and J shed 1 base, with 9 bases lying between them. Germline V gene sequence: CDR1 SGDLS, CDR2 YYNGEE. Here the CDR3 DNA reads TGTGCCAGCAGCGTAGAGGGAGTAGGCACAGATACGCAGTATTTT. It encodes CASSVEGVGTDTQYF. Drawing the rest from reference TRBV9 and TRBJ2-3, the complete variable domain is DSGVTQTPKHLITATGQRVTLRCSPRSGDLSVYWYQQSLDQGLQFLIQYYNGEERAKGNILERFSAQQFPDLHSELNLSSLELGDSALYFCASSVEGVGTDTQYFGPGTRLTVL.

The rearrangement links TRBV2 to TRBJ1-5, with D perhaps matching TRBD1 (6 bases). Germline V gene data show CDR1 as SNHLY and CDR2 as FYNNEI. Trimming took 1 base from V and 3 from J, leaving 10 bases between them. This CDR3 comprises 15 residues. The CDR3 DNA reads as TGTGCCAGCAGTGAAGGTGGACAGATCAATCAGCCCCAGCATTTT. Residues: CASSEGGQINQPQHF.

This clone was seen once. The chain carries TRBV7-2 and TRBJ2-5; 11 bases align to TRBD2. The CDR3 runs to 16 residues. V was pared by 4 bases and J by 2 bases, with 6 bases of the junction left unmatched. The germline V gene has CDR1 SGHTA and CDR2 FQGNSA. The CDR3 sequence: CASSSPRLAGQETQYF. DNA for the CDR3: TGTGCCAGCAGCTCCCCTAGACTAGCGGGGCAAGAGACCCAGTACTTC.

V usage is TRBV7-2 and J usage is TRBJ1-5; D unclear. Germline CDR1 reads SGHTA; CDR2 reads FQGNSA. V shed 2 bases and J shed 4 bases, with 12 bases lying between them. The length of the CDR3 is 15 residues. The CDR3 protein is CASSLRYSRNQPQHF. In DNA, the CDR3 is TGTGCCAGCAGCTTACGATACTCCCGAAATCAGCCCCAGCATTTT.

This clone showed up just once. The CDR3 DNA reads TGTGCCAGCAGCCCACGACAGGCCAGCGACACCGGGGAGCTGTTTTTT. Translation gives CASSPRQASDTGELFF. This chain links TRBV7-6 with TRBJ2-2, with TRBD1 as a possible D gene (6 bases). Trimming left V 5 bases short and J 3 bases short, with 16 bases between. Per the germline V gene, CDR1 is SGHVS and CDR2 is FNYEAQ. There are 16 residues in the CDR3.

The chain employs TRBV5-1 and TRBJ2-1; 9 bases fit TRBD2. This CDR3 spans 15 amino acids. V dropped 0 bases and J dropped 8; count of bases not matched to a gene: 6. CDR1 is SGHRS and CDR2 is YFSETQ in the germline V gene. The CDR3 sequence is CASSLGGRASDEQFF. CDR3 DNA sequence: TGCGCCAGCAGCTTGGGCGGGAGGGCCAGCGATGAGCAGTTCTTC.

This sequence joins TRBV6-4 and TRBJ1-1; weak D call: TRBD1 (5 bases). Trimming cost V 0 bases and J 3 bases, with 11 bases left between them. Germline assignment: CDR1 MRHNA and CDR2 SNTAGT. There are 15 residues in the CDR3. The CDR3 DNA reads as TGTGCCAGCAGTGACTCTGGGGCAAAGGACACTGAAGCTTTCTTT. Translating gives CASSDSGAKDTEAFF.

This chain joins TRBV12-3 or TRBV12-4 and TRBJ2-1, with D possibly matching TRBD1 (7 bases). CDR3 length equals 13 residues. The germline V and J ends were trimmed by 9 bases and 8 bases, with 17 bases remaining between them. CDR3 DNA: TGTGCCAGTCAGAGGACAGGAGGGTATGAGCAGTTCTTC. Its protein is CASQRTGGYEQFF.

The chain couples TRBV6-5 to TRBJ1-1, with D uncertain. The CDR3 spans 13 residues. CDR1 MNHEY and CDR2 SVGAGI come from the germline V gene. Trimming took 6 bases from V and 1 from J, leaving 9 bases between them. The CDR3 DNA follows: TGTGCCAGCAGAGCACTGAAGAACACTGAAGCTTTCTTT. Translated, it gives CASRALKNTEAFF.

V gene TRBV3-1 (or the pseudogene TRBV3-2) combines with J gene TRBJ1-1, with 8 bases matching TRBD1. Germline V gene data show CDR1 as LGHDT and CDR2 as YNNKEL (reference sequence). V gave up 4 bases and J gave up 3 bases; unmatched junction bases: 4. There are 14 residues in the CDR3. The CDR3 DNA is TGTGCCAGCAGCCCGGACAGGGATTACACTGAAGCTTTCTTT. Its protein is CASSPDRDYTEAFF.

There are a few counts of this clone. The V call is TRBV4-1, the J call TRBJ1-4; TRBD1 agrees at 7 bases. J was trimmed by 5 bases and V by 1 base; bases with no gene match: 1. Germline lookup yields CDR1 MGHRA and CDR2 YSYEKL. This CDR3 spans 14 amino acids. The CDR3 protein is CASSQGDRNEKLFF. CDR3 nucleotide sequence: TGCGCCAGCAGCCAAGGGGACAGAAATGAAAAACTGTTTTTT.

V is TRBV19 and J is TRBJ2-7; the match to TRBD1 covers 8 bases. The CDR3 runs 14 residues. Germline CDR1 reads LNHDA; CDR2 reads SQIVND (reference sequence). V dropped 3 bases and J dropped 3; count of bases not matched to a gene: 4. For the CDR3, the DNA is TGTGCCAGTAGTATTGCAGGGGGCGACTACGAGCAGTACTTC. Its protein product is CASSIAGGDYEQYF.

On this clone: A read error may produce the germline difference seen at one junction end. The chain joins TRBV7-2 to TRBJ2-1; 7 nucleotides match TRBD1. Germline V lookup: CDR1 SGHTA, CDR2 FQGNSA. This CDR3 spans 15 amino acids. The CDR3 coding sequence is TGTGCCAGCAGCCCCGGACAGGCTTCCTACAATAAGCAGTTCTTC. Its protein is CASSPGQASYNKQFF.

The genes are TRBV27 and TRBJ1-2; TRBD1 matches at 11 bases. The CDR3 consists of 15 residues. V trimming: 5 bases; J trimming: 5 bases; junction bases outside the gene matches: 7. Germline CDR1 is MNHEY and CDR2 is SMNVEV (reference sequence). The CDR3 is CASSLTGTGGYGYTF. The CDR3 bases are TGTGCCAGCAGTCTTACCGGGACAGGGGGATATGGCTACACCTTC.

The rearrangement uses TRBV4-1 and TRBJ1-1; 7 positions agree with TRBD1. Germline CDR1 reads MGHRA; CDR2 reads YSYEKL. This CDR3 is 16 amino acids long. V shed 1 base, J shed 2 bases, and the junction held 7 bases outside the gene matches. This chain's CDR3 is CASSQASTGLNTEAFF. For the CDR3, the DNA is TGCGCCAGCAGCCAAGCTTCGACAGGGTTAAACACTGAAGCTTTCTTT.